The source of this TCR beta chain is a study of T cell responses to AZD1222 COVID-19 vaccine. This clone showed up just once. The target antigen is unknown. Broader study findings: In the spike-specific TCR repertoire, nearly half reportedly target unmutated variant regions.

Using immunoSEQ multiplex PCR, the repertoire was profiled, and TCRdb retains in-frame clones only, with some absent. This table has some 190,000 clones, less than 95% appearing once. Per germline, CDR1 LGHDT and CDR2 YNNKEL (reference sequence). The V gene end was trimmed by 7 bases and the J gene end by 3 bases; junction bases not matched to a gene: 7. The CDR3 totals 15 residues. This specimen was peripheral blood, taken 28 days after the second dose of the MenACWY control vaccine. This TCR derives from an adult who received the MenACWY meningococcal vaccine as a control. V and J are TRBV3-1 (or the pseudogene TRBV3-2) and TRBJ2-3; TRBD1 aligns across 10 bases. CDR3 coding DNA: TGTGCCAGCACCCGGGGGGACAGGGGAACAGATACGCAGTATTTT. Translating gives CASTRGDRGTDTQYF.